This TCR beta chain was sequenced for a study of CD8 T cells in Susac syndrome. There are 16 residues in the CDR3. The V end lost 6 bases, the J end lost 3 bases, and 18 bases lay between the germline ends. Germline V lookup: CDR1 SGHAT, CDR2 FQNNGV. Relapsing-remitting disease, either stable or active, was present in the treatment-naive patients who were the multiple sclerosis controls. Bulk CD8+ and CD4+ cells came from magnetic negative isolation; CD8+ TEMRA by FACS. cDNA came from 0.5 to 1 ug RNA primed by random hexamers. TCRdb passed the immunoSEQ multiplex PCR reads through MiXCR, listing each CDR3 protein once. The sample holds around 300,000 distinct CDR3 sequences, around 91% seen once.

The sequenced sample consisted of CD8+ T cells from PBMCs. The receptor's source is a human donor with multiple sclerosis. This chain links TRBV11-2 with TRBJ2-1; possible D gene TRBD2, 5 bases. The CDR3 here is CASRSASLPNYNEQFF. CDR3 DNA: TGTGCCAGCAGGTCGGCTAGCCTCCCCAACTACAATGAGCAGTTCTTC.